Listed here are 13 T cell receptor beta chains from one sample, sequenced in a study of Graves' ophthalmopathy and Graves' hyperthyroidism. RNA served as the template for amplifying TCR beta CDR3 regions. HTBI primers primed a first-round RT-PCR, and a second-round multiplex PCR followed. TCRdb re-called the multiplex PCR reads with MiXCR, one entry per CDR3 protein. Of around 600,000 distinct CDR3 sequences listed, roughly 41% are singletons. Input material: peripheral blood. The receptors were gathered from an adult man with Graves' ophthalmopathy.

This clonotype was seen many times. The chain links TRBV10-3 to TRBJ1-5; D might be TRBD1 (6 bases). The germline gives CDR1 ENHRY, CDR2 SYGVKD. V lost 5 bases, J lost 5 bases, and 16 bases lay in between. This CDR3 spans 15 amino acids. The CDR3 region has the DNA TGTGCCATCAGTACAGGGCCCGGCCGGGATCAGCCCCAGCATTTT. Translated, it gives CAISTGPGRDQPQHF.

There are a few counts of this clonotype. The chain's CDR3 is CASSRATGTGGYTF. Written as DNA, the CDR3 is TGTGCCAGCAGCCGCGCAACCGGGACGGGAGGCTACACCTTC. V and J are TRBV27 and TRBJ1-2; D possibly corresponds to TRBD1 (5 bases). Germline assignment: CDR1 MNHEY and CDR2 SMNVEV (reference sequence). V dropped 6 bases and J dropped 8 bases, with 19 bases sitting between them. The CDR3 runs to 14 residues.

The CDR3 spells CASSFTGGYETLNSPLHF. The CDR3 DNA reads as TGTGCCAGCAGTTTCACAGGGGGCTATGAGACGTTGAATTCACCCCTCCACTTT. This rearrangement joins TRBV27 to TRBJ1-6, with TRBD1 matching 9 bases. CDR1 MNHEY and CDR2 SMNVEV come from the germline V gene (reference sequence). This CDR3 spans 18 amino acids. The trim removed 3 bases at V and 7 bases at J, leaving 13 bases unmatched.

The chain couples TRBV2 to TRBJ1-2, with 11 nucleotides matching TRBD1. The germline V gene encodes CDR1 SNHLY and CDR2 FYNNEI. After removal of 6 bases from V and 6 bases from J, the junction contained 3 bases not matched to a gene. The CDR3 spans 13 residues. CDR3 DNA sequence: TGTGCCAGCAGGGACAGGGGGCACGATGGCTACACCTTC. Its translation is CASRDRGHDGYTF. The full variable domain, completed using reference TRBV2 and TRBJ1-2, is EPEVTQTPSHQVTQMGQEVILRCVPISNHLYFYWYRQILGQKVEFLVSFYNNEISEKSEIFDDQFSVERPDGSNFTLKIRSTKLEDSAMYFCASRDRGHDGYTFGSGTRLTVV.

The CDR3 reads CATSEHRTSGELFF. CDR3 nucleotide sequence: TGTGCCACCAGTGAACACCGGACTAGCGGGGAGCTGTTTTTT. This chain uses TRBV24-1 with TRBJ2-2; 7 nucleotides match TRBD2. CDR1 and CDR2 (germline): KGHDR, SFDVKD. Trimming removed 4 bases from V and 7 bases from J; junction bases left unmatched: 5. The CDR3 totals 14 residues.

This clonotype appeared many times. The rearrangement uses TRBV20-1 and TRBJ2-7; possibly TRBD1 for D (6 bases). The V and J ends lost 5 bases and 2 bases respectively, with 13 bases between them. Germline V CDR1 and CDR2: DFQATT, SNEGSKA (reference sequence). This CDR3 has 13 residues. CDR3 DNA sequence: TGCAGTGCTTTTAACAGGGTTGCCTACGAGCAGTACTTC. Amino acid sequence: CSAFNRVAYEQYF.

This chain uses TRBV7-8 with TRBJ2-5; 7 bases agree with TRBD1. Germline CDR1 SGHVS, CDR2 FQNEAQ. CDR3 length equals 15 residues. The J segment lost 5 bases and the V segment lost 5 bases, leaving 11 bases of the junction unmatched. CDR3 sequence: CASSRGQKKGETQYF. The CDR3 nucleotides are TGTGCCAGCAGCCGGGGACAGAAAAAGGGGGAGACCCAGTACTTC.

The chain employs TRBV15 and TRBJ1-1, with D perhaps TRBD1 (5 bases). This CDR3 region has 14 residues. The V gene's germline CDR1 is LNHNV and CDR2 YYDKDF (reference sequence). V shed 3 bases and J shed 7 bases, with 15 bases lying between them. CDR3 in amino acids: CATSSLAQGFEAFF. CDR3 bases: TGTGCCACCAGCAGCTTAGCCCAGGGATTTGAAGCTTTCTTT.

This clonotype was picked up many times. This rearrangement joins TRBV19 to TRBJ1-4, with D maybe TRBD1 (6 bases). CDR3 length: 16 amino acids. The V and J ends lost 7 bases and 0 bases respectively, with 15 bases between them. Germline lookup yields CDR1 LNHDA and CDR2 SQIVND (reference sequence). The chain's CDR3 is CASNIPGHPTNEKLFF. In DNA, the CDR3 is TGTGCCAGTAACATACCGGGACATCCAACTAATGAAAAACTGTTTTTT.

This clonotype was recorded a few times. The V call is TRBV4-1, the J call TRBJ2-7; 7 bases fit TRBD1. Trimming cost V 5 bases and J 3 bases; bases outside gene matches: 13. CDR1 and CDR2 from the germline V gene are MGHRA and YSYEKL. The CDR3 loop spans 16 amino acids. The CDR3 DNA is TGCGCCAGCAGCAAACCCGACCGGGACAGATACTACGAGCAGTACTTC. As protein: CASSKPDRDRYYEQYF.

V gene TRBV20-1 combines with J gene TRBJ2-5, with 11 bases matching TRBD2. The CDR3 sequence is 14 residues long. With 6 bases clipped from V and 2 bases from J, the junction kept 5 bases outside the gene matches. Germline V gene lookup returns CDR1 DFQATT and CDR2 SNEGSKA (reference sequence). The CDR3 bases are TGCAGTGCACGACTAGCGGGGTTACAAGAGACCCAGTACTTC. It codes for CSARLAGLQETQYF.

The rearrangement joins TRBV7-8 to TRBJ2-5; no firm D call. Germline CDR1 and CDR2: SGHVS and FQNEAQ. Trimming shortened V by 4 bases and J by 1 base, and 10 bases separated the two germline ends. The CDR3 contains 14 residues. The CDR3 loop is CASSSRWAQETQYF. In DNA form, the CDR3 reads TGTGCCAGCAGCTCCCGGTGGGCCCAAGAGACCCAGTACTTC. Full variable domain (rest looked up from reference TRBV7-8 and TRBJ2-5): GAGVSQSPRYKVAKRGQDVALRCDPISGHVSLFWYQQALGQGPEFLTYFQNEAQLDKSGLPSDRFFAERPEGSVSTLKIQRTQQEDSAVYLCASSSRWAQETQYFGPGTRLLVL.

A few counts support this clonotype. V usage is TRBV9 and J usage is TRBJ1-2; D not certain. Per the germline V gene, CDR1 is SGDLS and CDR2 is YYNGEE. This CDR3 has 16 amino acids. Trimming pared 4 bases from V and 2 bases from J, leaving 18 bases between. Here the CDR3 DNA reads TGTGCCAGCAGCTACCACCAAGGCGCCGGAAACTATGGCTACACCTTC. Residues: CASSYHQGAGNYGYTF. The full variable domain, with the rest looked up from reference TRBV9 and TRBJ1-2, is DSGVTQTPKHLITATGQRVTLRCSPRSGDLSVYWYQQSLDQGLQFLIQYYNGEERAKGNILERFSAQQFPDLHSELNLSSLELGDSALYFCASSYHQGAGNYGYTFGSGTRLTVV.